These 10 T cell receptor beta chains originate from one sample sequenced in a study of shared clonotypes between healthy human individuals. Clones were read by immunoSEQ multiplex PCR, and TCRdb kept only the in-frame ones, dropping some. The sample lists over a million clones, roughly 96% occurring once. Sequencing was carried out using naive CD4+ T cells sorted from blood. The subset: CD45RA+ positively selected. The receptors derive from a man under 40 in good health.

The chain is built from TRBV5-1 and TRBJ2-7; 13 bases fit TRBD2. Germline V CDR1 and CDR2: SGHRS, YFSETQ. The CDR3 length is 16 residues. Trimming removed 4 bases from V and 2 bases from J; junction bases left unmatched: 6. The CDR3 nucleotides read TGCGCCAGCAGCCGGACTAGCGGGAGCTGGACCTACGAGCAGTACTTC. It translates to CASSRTSGSWTYEQYF.

This chain joins TRBV9 and TRBJ2-3; a possible D gene is TRBD2 (5 bases). V gave up 0 bases and J gave up 8 bases, with 10 bases separating them. The CDR3 is made up of 13 amino acids. Germline V CDR1 and CDR2: SGDLS, YYNGEE. The CDR3 nucleotides are TGTGCCAGCAGCGTAGTCCTAGCCGGTACGCAGTATTTT. Translating gives CASSVVLAGTQYF.

This clone was observed a handful of times. The chain recombines TRBV7-6 with TRBJ2-7; TRBD1 aligns across 7 bases. V was clipped by 5 bases and J by 1 base; unmatched bases: 8. Germline values: CDR1 SGHVS, CDR2 FNYEAQ. This CDR3 has 15 amino acids. The CDR3, as DNA: TGTGCCAGCAGCCGACAGGGTTCTTTGTCCTACGAGCAGTACTTC. It translates to CASSRQGSLSYEQYF.

The V call is TRBV13, the J call TRBJ2-2; unclear D gene. Germline V lookup: CDR1 PRHDT, CDR2 FYEKMQ (reference sequence). V gave up 3 bases and J gave up 8 bases, with 4 bases separating them. This CDR3 is built from 11 residues. The CDR3 DNA follows: TGTGCCAGCAGCTTCAGGGGGGAGCTGTTTTTT. Translating gives CASSFRGELFF.

The J gene is TRBJ2-3, the V gene TRBV5-6; D uncertain. There are 14 residues in the CDR3. The ends were cut back, 1 base at V and 6 bases at J, with 12 bases in the middle. CDR1 is SGHDT and CDR2 is YYEEEE in the germline V gene. The CDR3 is CASSLKPRRDTQYF. DNA for the CDR3: TGTGCCAGCAGCTTGAAACCAAGAAGGGATACGCAGTATTTT.

This chain connects TRBV7-3 to TRBJ2-2; D may match TRBD1 or TRBD2 (5 bases each). CDR1 and CDR2 (germline): SGHTA, FQGTGA. Trimming left V 2 bases short and J 0 bases short, with 7 bases between. This CDR3 is built from 15 residues. The chain's CDR3 is CASSLGTANTGELFF. The CDR3 DNA follows: TGTGCCAGCAGCTTAGGGACGGCGAACACCGGGGAGCTGTTTTTT.

The chain is built from TRBV28 and TRBJ2-7, with D unresolved. Germline V lookup: CDR1 MDHEN, CDR2 SYDVKM. CDR3 size: 17 residues. Trimming removed 5 bases at V and 2 bases at J, with 22 bases between. The CDR3, as DNA: TGTGCCAGCAGTACCCACCCCGGCCATTCCGCTCCCTACGAGCAGTACTTC. Residues: CASSTHPGHSAPYEQYF.

V usage is TRBV2 and J usage is TRBJ1-1; 7 bases map to TRBD1. Germline CDR1 is SNHLY and CDR2 is FYNNEI. The CDR3 is 14 amino acids. V lost 8 bases to trimming and J lost 4 bases; unmatched junction nucleotides: 10. In DNA, the CDR3 is TGTGCCAGCCTCAGGGGGTCGGACGGCACTGAAGCTTTCTTT. Protein sequence: CASLRGSDGTEAFF.

Points on this clone: Other DNA sequences of this sample code for an identical CDR3. V usage is TRBV18 and J usage is TRBJ2-7; TRBD1 is a possible D gene (6 bases). V lost 3 bases and J 2 bases, leaving 8 bases between the germline ends. The germline CDR1 and CDR2 sequences are KGHSH and LQKENI. The CDR3 covers 13 residues. DNA of the CDR3: TGTGCCAGCTCACCTAGACAGGCCTACGAGCAGTACTTC. As protein: CASSPRQAYEQYF. Full variable domain (remainder filled in from reference TRBV18 and TRBJ2-7): NAGVMQNPRHLVRRRGQEARLRCSPMKGHSHVYWYRQLPEEGLKFMVYLQKENIIDESGMPKERFSAEFPKEGPSILRIQQVVRGDSAAYFCASSPRQAYEQYFGPGTRLTVT.

About this clone itself: This CDR3 is also generated by other DNA sequences in the sample. This sequence joins TRBV28 and TRBJ1-5; no reliable D call. CDR1 MDHEN and CDR2 SYDVKM come from the germline V gene. The CDR3 is 14 residues long. Trimming took off 3 bases at V and 6 bases at J, with 12 bases between the two ends. Here the CDR3 reads CASSFRGLGQPQHF. The CDR3 region has the DNA TGTGCCAGCAGTTTTAGAGGGCTCGGTCAGCCCCAGCATTTT. Looking up the rest from reference TRBV28 and TRBJ1-5 gives the full variable domain: DVKVTQSSRYLVKRTGEKVFLECVQDMDHENMFWYRQDPGLGLRLIYFSYDVKMKEKGDIPEGYSVSREKKERFSLILESASTNQTSMYLCASSFRGLGQPQHFGDGTRLSIL.